Listed here are 23 T cell receptor beta chains from one sample, sequenced in a study of cytomegalovirus exposure and HLA in healthy donors. Primers included in the PCR were 60 Vbeta and 13 Jbeta primers. Produced via immunoSEQ multiplex PCR; TCRdb's table is partial and in-frame only. The repertoire holds about 85,000 clones, about four fifths seen once, with 32% in the top ten. Material: PBMCs. These receptors came from a man aged 45-65 years in good health and CMV-seropositive.

V is TRBV6-1 and J is TRBJ2-7, with a tentative D call TRBD2 (6 bases). CDR1 and CDR2 (germline): MNHNS, SASEGT. The CDR3 runs 13 residues. Trimming left V 7 bases short and J 6 bases short, with 16 bases between. CDR3 in DNA: TGTGCCAGCATTGACGGGAGCCTCGTCGAGCAGTACTTC. It yields the protein CASIDGSLVEQYF.

The chain is built from TRBV19 and TRBJ2-1; D not resolved. V was pared by 3 bases and J by 9 bases, with 18 bases between. The CDR3 sequence is 15 residues long. Germline V gives CDR1 LNHDA, CDR2 SQIVND (reference sequence). In DNA form, the CDR3 reads TGTGCCAGTAGTATTCAAAAGCAGAGATCGGGTGAGCAGTTCTTC. Amino acids: CASSIQKQRSGEQFF.

The J gene is TRBJ1-5, the V gene TRBV6-1, with 9 positions matching TRBD1. Germline trimming cut 2 bases from V and 7 bases from J; bases unmatched to any gene: 3. The CDR3 extends over 14 amino acids. Per germline, CDR1 MNHNS and CDR2 SASEGT. The CDR3 reads CASSEQTGGQPQHF. DNA for the CDR3: TGTGCCAGCAGTGAACAGACAGGGGGGCAGCCCCAGCATTTT.

The V gene is TRBV30, the J gene TRBJ2-3; no definite D call. V was trimmed by 1 base and J by 3 bases, leaving 11 bases between them. Germline CDR1 and CDR2: GTSNPN and SVGIG (reference sequence). The CDR3 is made up of 14 amino acids. The CDR3 nucleotides are TGTGCCTGGAGTGGCAATTTCCAGACAGATACGCAGTATTTT. This codes for CAWSGNFQTDTQYF.

This sequence joins TRBV9 and TRBJ2-3; 9 bases match TRBD2. Unmatched junction bases numbered 8, after V lost 0 bases and J lost 6 bases. This CDR3 has 16 residues. Germline values: CDR1 SGDLS, CDR2 YYNGEE. The CDR3 reads CASSVVVSGGMDTQYF. The CDR3 region has the DNA TGTGCCAGCAGCGTAGTAGTTAGCGGGGGCATGGATACGCAGTATTTT.

This clone was observed a handful of times. Other DNA sequences in this sample translate to the same CDR3. The V and J genes are TRBV15 and TRBJ1-2; tentatively, D is TRBD1 (5 bases). With 1 base removed from V and 4 bases from J, the gap between germline ends came to 10 bases. CDR3 size: 14 residues. In germline, CDR1 is LNHNV, CDR2 YYDKDF (reference sequence). CDR3 amino acids: CATSRGGTGYGYTF. DNA for the CDR3: TGTGCCACCAGCAGAGGGGGGACTGGCTATGGCTACACCTTC.

The CDR3 here is CASSFPSGSYEQYF. CDR3 nucleotides: TGCGCCAGCAGTTTCCCAAGCGGTTCCTACGAGCAGTACTTC. The chain is built from TRBV5-1 and TRBJ2-7; D is possibly TRBD2 (5 bases). The CDR3 extends over 14 amino acids. V was shortened by 5 bases and J by 1 base, with 13 bases between the two germline ends. Germline CDR1 SGHRS, CDR2 YFSETQ.

This clone was counted only a few times. V gene TRBV29-1 combines with J gene TRBJ2-1; TRBD2 agrees at 10 bases. The V gene end was trimmed by 4 bases and the J gene end by 6 bases; junction bases not matched to a gene: 6. The germline gives CDR1 SQVTM, CDR2 ANQGSEA. The CDR3 runs to 14 residues. The CDR3, as DNA: TGCAGCGTTGCCTTACAGCGGGAGGGCAATGAGCAGTTCTTC. The encoded protein is CSVALQREGNEQFF.

J is TRBJ1-5 and V is TRBV11-2; the D gene is possibly TRBD1 (6 bases). The CDR3 has 16 residues. V shed 5 bases and J shed 0 bases, with 14 bases lying between them. Germline-derived CDR1 and CDR2 are SGHAT and FQNNGV. This CDR3 reads CASSQGTPYSNQPQHF. Written as DNA, the CDR3 is TGTGCCAGCAGCCAGGGGACACCTTATAGCAATCAGCCCCAGCATTTT.

This chain uses TRBV5-1 with TRBJ1-1, with TRBD1 matching over 7 bases. Germline CDR1 reads SGHRS; CDR2 reads YFSETQ. The V gene end was trimmed by 3 bases and the J gene end by 5 bases; junction bases not matched to a gene: 10. CDR3 length: 15 amino acids. DNA of the CDR3: TGCGCCAGCAGCTATCCGGGACAGATCCTTACTGAAGCTTTCTTT. Its protein is CASSYPGQILTEAFF. Complete variable domain (other parts from reference TRBV5-1 and TRBJ1-1): KAGVTQTPRYLIKTRGQQVTLSCSPISGHRSVSWYQQTPGQGLQFLFEYFSETQRNKGNFPGRFSGRQFSNSRSEMNVSTLELGDSALYLCASSYPGQILTEAFFGQGTRLTVV.

The chain joins TRBV10-1 to TRBJ1-1; the D gene is possibly TRBD1 (5 bases). V lost 0 bases and J 0 bases, leaving 11 bases between the germline ends. The CDR3 is 16 amino acids. The germline gives CDR1 WNHNN, CDR2 SYGVQD (reference sequence). CDR3 sequence reads: CASSESQNRLNTEAFF. The CDR3 region has the DNA TGCGCCAGCAGTGAGTCTCAGAACAGGTTGAACACTGAAGCTTTCTTT.

V usage is TRBV30 and J usage is TRBJ1-1; no clear D. CDR3 length equals 13 residues. Deletions cut 3 bases from V and 3 bases from J, with 11 bases between. CDR1 is GTSNPN, CDR2 SVGIG, per germline (reference sequence). The CDR3 loop is CAWREGYDTEAFF. The CDR3 nucleotides are TGTGCCTGGAGGGAGGGATACGACACTGAAGCTTTCTTT.

A single count supports this clone. One junction end does not reproduce the germline sequence, and a read error may be involved. J is TRBJ2-1 and V is TRBV7-9, with a possible D match to TRBD2 (5 bases). The CDR3 consists of 12 residues. Germline CDR1 SEHNR, CDR2 FQNEAQ (reference sequence). In DNA, the CDR3 is TGTTCCAGCAGCTTCGGAGGTAATGAGCAGTTCTTC. It encodes CSSSFGGNEQFF.

The chain employs TRBV7-2 and TRBJ2-1; maybe TRBD2 (5 bases). V gave up 4 bases and J gave up 4 bases, with 11 bases separating them. The germline CDR1 and CDR2 sequences are SGHTA and FQGNSA. CDR3 size: 14 residues. The CDR3 region is CASSSSGTYNEQFF. DNA for the CDR3: TGTGCCAGCAGCTCCAGCGGAACTTACAATGAGCAGTTCTTC.

This clone was observed once. The gene calls are TRBV18 and TRBJ2-7, with 9 bases aligning to TRBD1. This CDR3 is built from 16 residues. V dropped 3 bases and J dropped 2; count of bases not matched to a gene: 8. The germline gives CDR1 KGHSH, CDR2 LQKENI. CDR3 sequence reads: CASSPSTTGGTYEQYF. DNA for the CDR3: TGTGCCAGCTCACCCTCGACGACAGGGGGGACCTACGAGCAGTACTTC. The complete variable domain, with remaining parts taken from reference TRBV18 and TRBJ2-7, reads NAGVMQNPRHLVRRRGQEARLRCSPMKGHSHVYWYRQLPEEGLKFMVYLQKENIIDESGMPKERFSAEFPKEGPSILRIQQVVRGDSAAYFCASSPSTTGGTYEQYFGPGTRLTVT.

This chain connects TRBV19 to TRBJ1-2, with D unresolved. Germline V lookup: CDR1 LNHDA, CDR2 SQIVND (reference sequence). Trimming removed 3 bases at V and 7 bases at J, with 18 bases between. The CDR3 sequence is 15 residues long. CDR3: CASSISALYPSGYTF. Here the CDR3 DNA reads TGTGCCAGTAGTATTAGTGCACTCTACCCCTCTGGCTACACCTTC.

The chain couples TRBV5-4 to TRBJ2-7; TRBD1 matches at 10 bases. With 2 bases clipped from V and 7 bases from J, the junction kept 6 bases outside the gene matches. The V gene's germline CDR1 is SGHNT and CDR2 YYREEE (reference sequence). This CDR3 has 14 amino acids. The CDR3 DNA reads TGTGCCAGCAGCTTAGACAGGGGGCAGTATGAGCAGTACTTC. It encodes CASSLDRGQYEQYF. Variable domain in full (rest from reference TRBV5-4 and TRBJ2-7): ETGVTQSPTHLIKTRGQQVTLRCSSQSGHNTVSWYQQALGQGPQFIFQYYREEENGRGNFPPRFSGLQFPNYSSELNVNALELDDSALYLCASSLDRGQYEQYFGPGTRLTVT.

This CDR3 reads CATSSYRDSYSNQPQHF. CDR3 DNA: TGTGCCACCAGCAGCTACCGGGACAGCTATAGCAATCAGCCCCAGCATTTT. The chain carries TRBV15 and TRBJ1-5, with 7 bases identical to TRBD1. CDR1 and CDR2 (germline): LNHNV, YYDKDF (reference sequence). Trimming at V came to 3 bases and at J to 0 bases, leaving 8 bases not matched to a gene. The CDR3 sequence is 17 residues long.

This clone was found a few times. The chain combines TRBV11-2 with TRBJ2-2; D is possibly TRBD2 (5 bases). Trimming took off 5 bases at V and 1 base at J, with 11 bases between the two ends. The CDR3 consists of 15 residues. Germline CDR1 is SGHAT and CDR2 is FQNNGV. CDR3 sequence reads: CASSPHGLNTGELFF. CDR3 DNA: TGTGCCAGCAGCCCCCACGGACTGAACACCGGGGAGCTGTTTTTT.

The count of this clone is one. This chain uses TRBV6-5 with TRBJ2-1; D perhaps matches TRBD1 (6 bases). Germline lookup yields CDR1 MNHEY and CDR2 SVGAGI. Trimming removed 5 bases at V and 8 bases at J, with 19 bases between. CDR3 size: 15 residues. The CDR3 bases are TGTGCCAGCAGTCGTCACGCAAACAGGGACCATGAGCAGTTCTTC. Protein product: CASSRHANRDHEQFF.

The J gene is TRBJ2-2, the V gene TRBV5-1; tentative D call: TRBD2 (6 bases). V shed 2 bases and J shed 6 bases, with 11 bases lying between them. The CDR3 runs 14 residues. Germline V lookup: CDR1 SGHRS, CDR2 YFSETQ. CDR3 amino acids: CASSFQAGAGELFF. As DNA, the CDR3 is TGCGCCAGCAGCTTCCAAGCGGGCGCCGGGGAGCTGTTTTTT.

The sample holds one count of this clone. This sequence joins TRBV7-8 and TRBJ2-7, with TRBD1 identical over 8 bases. The V and J ends lost 1 base and 3 bases, in that order; junction bases with no gene match: 2. Per the germline V gene, CDR1 is SGHVS and CDR2 is FQNEAQ. This CDR3 spans 14 amino acids. This CDR3 reads CASSLGDRGYEQYF. CDR3 sequence (DNA): TGTGCCAGCAGCTTAGGTGACAGGGGCTACGAGCAGTACTTC.

The chain has TRBV25-1 and TRBJ2-1; D might be TRBD2 (5 bases). In germline, CDR1 is MGHDK, CDR2 SYGVNS. This CDR3 spans 14 amino acids. Trimming removed 7 bases at V and 2 bases at J, with 12 bases between. The CDR3 is CASTLGLPYNEQFF. Written as DNA, the CDR3 is TGTGCCAGCACCCTTGGACTCCCCTACAATGAGCAGTTCTTC.